The 7 T cell receptor beta chains below all came from one sample that was sequenced in a study of T-cell memory formation after mild COVID-19. TCRdb re-called the 5' RACE reads with MiXCR, one entry per CDR3 protein. The data show 250,000 to 300,000 distinct CDR3 sequences, over 15% seen once. The sequenced material came from PBMCs or a T cell subset sorted from them (not recorded which). The receptor set was obtained from a man younger than 35 who had mild COVID-19 (a few samples of this study predate the infection). Cell type and time point are not known.

This clonotype has a handful of counts. The chain recombines TRBV7-9 with TRBJ2-3, with 9 positions matching TRBD2. The J segment lost 5 bases and the V segment lost 5 bases, leaving 14 bases of the junction unmatched. This CDR3 comprises 17 residues. Germline values: CDR1 SEHNR, CDR2 FQNEAQ (reference sequence). The CDR3 is CASSPLRSGGPIDTQYF. As DNA, the CDR3 is TGTGCCAGCAGCCCCTTGAGGAGCGGGGGGCCGATAGATACGCAGTATTTT. The complete variable domain, with remaining parts taken from reference TRBV7-9 and TRBJ2-3, reads DTGVSQNPRHKITKRGQNVTFRCDPISEHNRLYWYRQTLGQGPEFLTYFQNEAQLEKSRLLSDRFSAERPKGSFSTLEIQRTEQGDSAMYLCASSPLRSGGPIDTQYFGPGTRLTVL.

The CDR3 DNA reads TGTGCCAGCAGTTTCCCCGGGGGCTACACCTTC. It is translated as CASSFPGGYTF. This sequence joins TRBV12-3 or TRBV12-4 and TRBJ1-2; D gene unclear. The CDR3 has 11 amino acids. V was cut by 3 bases and J by 8 bases, with 7 bases left in between.

This sequence joins TRBV6-2 or TRBV6-3 and TRBJ2-5; a weak D match, TRBD2 (7 bases). The CDR3 sequence is 14 residues long. The germline CDR1 and CDR2 sequences are MNHEY and SVGEGT. V lost 5 bases to trimming and J lost 5 bases, with 15 bases between them. CDR3 nucleotide sequence: TGTGCCAGCAGTAGATTAGGGGGGGTGGAGACCCAGTACTTC. Translation: CASSRLGGVETQYF.

The CDR3: CSAPWRGRDNSPLHF. The CDR3 DNA follows: TGCAGTGCTCCCTGGAGGGGCAGGGATAATTCACCCCTCCACTTT. This chain uses TRBV20-1 with TRBJ1-6; D is possibly TRBD1 (5 bases). This CDR3 has 15 amino acids. Germline CDR1 is DFQATT and CDR2 is SNEGSKA (reference sequence). Trimming took off 5 bases at V and 5 bases at J, with 16 bases between the two ends.

This clonotype has more than one count but fewer than ten. This chain links TRBV20-1 with TRBJ2-7; possible D gene TRBD2, 5 bases. The germline CDR1 and CDR2 sequences are DFQATT and SNEGSKA (reference sequence). The germline V and J ends were trimmed by 3 bases and 2 bases, with 11 bases remaining between them. The length of the CDR3 is 13 residues. CDR3 protein: CSASEGFTYEQYF. The CDR3 coding sequence is TGCAGTGCTAGTGAGGGTTTTACCTACGAGCAGTACTTC.

This clonotype occurred a few times. The J gene is TRBJ2-3, the V gene TRBV7-2; D might be TRBD1 (5 bases). Deletions cut 4 bases from V and 14 bases from J, with 13 bases between. Germline V gene data show CDR1 as SGHTA and CDR2 as FQGNSA. CDR3 size: 11 residues. The CDR3 DNA reads TGTGCCAGCAGCTCGTATGGGGCCCCGTATTTT. Amino acid sequence: CASSSYGAPYF.

The chain joins TRBV7-2 to TRBJ2-7; D is ambiguous. Trimming pared 5 bases from V and 2 bases from J, leaving 10 bases between. The germline CDR1 and CDR2 sequences are SGHTA and FQGNSA. The CDR3 extends over 13 amino acids. In DNA, the CDR3 is TGTGCCAGCAGCCCTCGGGTCGCCTACGAGCAGTACGTC. Amino acid sequence: CASSPRVAYEQYV.